This note documents a single T cell receptor (beta chain) sequence. This entry comes from a study of blood T cells in healthy people across ages. Alongside a J-beta primer mix, a sample-barcoded 5' primer served in a second PCR lasting roughly 7 to 12 cycles. One entry per CDR3 protein, called by TCRdb with MiXCR from the 5' RACE reads. Of approximately 2,000,000 distinct CDR3 sequences in the sample, 35% to 50% were seen once. The germline V gene encodes CDR1 MNHEY and CDR2 SVGEGT. CDR3 length equals 17 residues. Trimming stripped 4 bases from V and 9 bases from J, with 26 bases between. Sequencing was done on a sample of blood. The genes are TRBV6-2 or TRBV6-3 and TRBJ2-3; TRBD1 is a possible D gene (6 bases). This clonotype was sampled from a human donor in good health. This CDR3 reads CASSLRPGRLQQGTQYF. CDR3 nucleotides: TGTGCCAGCAGTTTGAGACCGGGACGCCTCCAACAGGGAACGCAGTATTTT.